These 9 T cell receptor beta chains came from one sample sequenced in a study of PD-1 blockade in classical Hodgkin lymphoma. Generated by immunoSEQ multiplex PCR, the TCRdb table keeps only in-frame clones and is missing some. The sample records around 13,000 clones, around 80% being singletons. All the patients suffered relapse after autologous stem cell transplantation, and brentuximab vedotin exposure differed. The material was peripheral blood mononuclear cells (PBMCs), obtained at baseline. Source of these receptors: a human donor with classical Hodgkin lymphoma.

This chain uses TRBV6-5 with TRBJ1-6, with D uncertain. Looked up from germline, CDR1 is MNHEY and CDR2 is SVGAGI. This CDR3 has 14 residues. V lost 10 bases and J lost 2, with 12 bases in between. As DNA, the CDR3 is TGTGCCACTTTCTCACCGGCCTATAATTCACCCCTCCACTTT. Amino acids: CATFSPAYNSPLHF.

This rearrangement joins TRBV6-5 to TRBJ1-1; no clear D. The CDR3 is 14 amino acids. The germline CDR1 and CDR2 sequences are MNHEY and SVGAGI. V shed 6 bases and J shed 5 bases, with 16 bases lying between them. Here the CDR3 reads CASSTGITRTEAFF. CDR3 coding DNA: TGTGCCAGCAGCACGGGGATTACGAGGACTGAAGCTTTCTTT.

The chain combines TRBV18 with TRBJ1-1; tentative D call: TRBD1 (6 bases). V was trimmed by 4 bases and J by 4 bases, leaving 10 bases between them. The CDR3 extends over 13 amino acids. Germline lookup yields CDR1 KGHSH and CDR2 LQKENI. DNA for the CDR3: TGTGCCAGCTCACGTCAGGGGTCCACTGAAGCTTTCTTT. It specifies CASSRQGSTEAFF.

The rearrangement uses TRBV7-8 and TRBJ2-1; D gene uncertain. Germline loops: CDR1 SGHVS, CDR2 FQNEAQ. CDR3 length equals 12 residues. The V end was cut by 0 bases, the J end by 15 bases, with 12 bases between. The CDR3 region has the DNA TGTGCCAGCAGCTTAGCCGGCCCCAGGTGGTTCTTC. It yields the protein CASSLAGPRWFF.

This sequence joins TRBV19 and TRBJ2-5; the D call may be TRBD1 or TRBD2 (5 bases each). The ends were cut back, 5 bases at V and 1 base at J, with 14 bases in the middle. The CDR3 sequence is 15 residues long. The germline gives CDR1 LNHDA, CDR2 SQIVND (reference sequence). For the CDR3, the DNA is TGTGCCAGTAGTCCGGGACGGCGCTCCCAAGAGACCCAGTACTTC. Its translation: CASSPGRRSQETQYF.

Notes on this clone: The sample carries other DNA sequences with the same CDR3. The chain has TRBV28 and TRBJ2-7, with no clear D. Germline CDR1 MDHEN, CDR2 SYDVKM. V dropped 5 bases and J dropped 2 bases, with 4 bases sitting between them. This CDR3 has 11 amino acids. CDR3 nucleotides: TGTGCCAGCAGTCTAGCCTACGAGCAGTACTTC. Encoded protein: CASSLAYEQYF.

The chain joins TRBV11-2 to TRBJ1-1; 8 bases are a match to TRBD1. Per germline, CDR1 SGHAT and CDR2 FQNNGV. The length of the CDR3 is 15 residues. Trimming removed 1 base from V and 5 bases from J; junction bases left unmatched: 6. CDR3 in DNA: TGTGCCAGCAGCTTAGTTCCAGGGGGCTGGACTGAAGCTTTCTTT. Translation: CASSLVPGGWTEAFF.

This clone has only a few counts. The chain carries TRBV10-3 and TRBJ1-5; D unresolved. The CDR3 is made up of 13 amino acids. CDR1 ENHRY and CDR2 SYGVKD come from the germline V gene. V lost 10 bases and J lost 4, with 14 bases in between. The DNA of the CDR3 is TGTGCCACCACCTGGCAACCGAATCAGCCCCAGCATTTT. It specifies CATTWQPNQPQHF.

This clone was observed a single time. The chain is built from TRBV2 and TRBJ1-1, with 8 bases that match TRBD1. Trimming at V came to 7 bases and at J to 6 bases, leaving 7 bases not matched to a gene. Germline CDR1 is SNHLY and CDR2 is FYNNEI. This CDR3 is 13 amino acids long. CDR3 protein: CASTVIQGAEAFF. In DNA form, the CDR3 reads TGTGCCAGCACCGTAATACAGGGGGCTGAAGCTTTCTTT. The entire variable domain, with the rest obtained from reference TRBV2 and TRBJ1-1, is as follows: EPEVTQTPSHQVTQMGQEVILRCVPISNHLYFYWYRQILGQKVEFLVSFYNNEISEKSEIFDDQFSVERPDGSNFTLKIRSTKLEDSAMYFCASTVIQGAEAFFGQGTRLTVV.